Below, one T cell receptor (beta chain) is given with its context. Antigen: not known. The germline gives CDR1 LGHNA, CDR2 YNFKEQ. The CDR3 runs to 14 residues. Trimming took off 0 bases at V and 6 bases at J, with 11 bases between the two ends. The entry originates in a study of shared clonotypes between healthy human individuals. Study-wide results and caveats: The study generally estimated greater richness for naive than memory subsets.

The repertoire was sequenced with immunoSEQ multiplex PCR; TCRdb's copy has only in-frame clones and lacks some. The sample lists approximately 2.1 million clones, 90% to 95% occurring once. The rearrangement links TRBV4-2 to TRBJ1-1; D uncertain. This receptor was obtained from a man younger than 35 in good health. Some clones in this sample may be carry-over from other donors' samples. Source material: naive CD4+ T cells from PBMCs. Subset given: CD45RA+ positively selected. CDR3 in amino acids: CASSQDWGEAEAFF. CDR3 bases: TGTGCCAGCAGCCAAGATTGGGGAGAAGCTGAAGCTTTCTTT.